This T cell receptor (beta chain) is from a study of cytomegalovirus exposure and HLA in healthy donors (TCRdb year 2017). Study-level background: In an earlier analysis of 550 to 750 of the donors, around 300 Gb of sequence data and 100 million or so unique TCR beta sequences from approximately 180 million T cells were reported. The genetic ancestry cluster associated with self-reported Caucasian donors included 70% to 85% of the roughly 400 genotyped donors. The study used immunosequencing to profile the T cell repertoires of 666 subjects and linked those repertoires to cytomegalovirus serostatus. In addition to the first cohort of about 650 subjects, a separate validation cohort of 120 different subjects was used. The study aimed to test whether signatures of past pathogen exposure could be identified by cataloging public T cell receptors. Typing coverage varied by locus: 629-630 donors for A, B, C, DRB1 and DQB1; roughly 500 for DQA1; around 570 for DPA1; 450 to 480 for DPB1. Approximately 300 gigabases of sequencing data and around 85 million unique TCR sequences made up an early release that covered roughly 670 HLA-typed donors. A later analysis re-analyzed previously published TCR beta repertoires from 666 donors and added high-resolution HLA genotyping to study TCR occurrence patterns. About five DR-DQ haplotypes were handled as single units for association and clustering because linkage in the cohort was strong. All discovery cohort repertoires had been generated on a single sequencing platform. A later genetic analysis used genome-wide SNP genotypes for about three fifths of the roughly 700 donors, treating that subset as a discovery cohort. Rather than using new phenotypic data, the later analysis identified candidate immune exposures from TCR beta sequences and from how often those sequences occurred across donors. High-throughput TCR immunosequencing, statistical association of individual TCRs with disease status, and machine learning were combined to predict cytomegalovirus infection status. HLA typing included class I and class II loci at four-digit resolution. Among about 400 genotyped donors of the cohort, an average of about 220,000 unique TCR beta nucleotide sequences was sequenced per donor, of which about 19% were non-productive. An earlier analysis of 587 of the donors applied high-throughput TCR beta sequencing to assess whether each TCR beta V gene segment acted as functional or pseudogenic. Donor age, sex, ethnicity and CMV serostatus were compiled together with the repertoire data. The study at large found these results: When HLA alleles, especially DR and DQ, strongly co-occurred, attributing TCR associations to individual alleles was difficult. Linkage disequilibrium might explain the correlated functional status among segregating V segments, but an unknown experimental factor could not be ruled out. Because some donors lacked HLA typing at each locus, the association tests relied only on the typed subset. The authors suggested that the approach could potentially be extended to other disease states and immunological phenotypes. A further reported finding was that TCR beta sequences accurately predicted the HLA-A and HLA-B alleles for most subjects in the first cohort. Immune exposure information for the cohort was limited to CMV serostatus. The earlier analysis of some 560 of the donors excluded 15 to 20 rarely observed V segments, including chromosome 9 orphons, because counts were too low. An earlier analysis of roughly 570 of the donors showed that most TCR beta V segments appeared in productive rearrangements either about 90% or about 30% of the time, which broadly matched IMGT annotations. Presence/absence analyses assumed roughly uniform sequencing depth across donors, an assumption that may not hold. In this cohort, only TCR beta chains were sequenced, and detectable features were limited by the absence of alpha or paired-chain data. Specific HLA alleles were associated with over 15,000 TCR beta sequences at a false discovery rate of 0.05 in a later analysis. In a later analysis, TCR association rates were found to vary across HLA loci, with the most associated TCRs seen for DRB1 alleles and the fewest for HLA-C alleles. A later genetic analysis associated a missense DCLRE1C variant with V-gene and J-gene trimming of TCR beta chains, and an independent cohort replicated the association. A few of the identified cytomegalovirus-associated TCR beta chains were confirmed in vitro to be specific for cytomegalovirus antigens. In a later analysis, HLA-associated TCR beta chains were found to be more clonally expanded and to have lower generation probabilities than equally common non-associated chains. A later genetic analysis reported fewer N-insertions in productive TCRs among donors in an Asian-associated ancestry cluster than the roughly 640-donor mean. A cluster of highly shared sequence variants was judged likely to be a technical artifact of the sequencing pipeline. Some IMGT-functional V segments, including TRBV6-2 and TRBV6-3, could not be told apart with the 87-base-pair reads, so those segments were excluded. Most TCR sequences were seen in very few donors, while some public TCRs were found in many individuals. In a later analysis, several top co-occurrence clusters were reported to appear linked to parvovirus B19, influenza, CMV and Epstein-Barr virus. The study gave a list of some 150 TCR beta chains associated with cytomegalovirus. Most CMV-associated TCR beta chains appeared to be HLA-restricted in a later analysis, and the HLA associations seemed to be driven largely by CMV exposure. The classifier was reported to diagnose cytomegalovirus status with high specificity and sensitivity in both the original and validation cohorts.

The cohort was made up of roughly 670 healthy bone marrow donors. Cohort members were all nominally healthy when sampled, although unrecorded immune exposures were likely present. The donor tested CMV seropositive and was one of the 289 seropositive cohort members. A peripheral blood sample was provided by each donor, and peripheral blood mononuclear cells were used for TCR beta sequencing. The Qiagen DNeasy Blood Extraction Kit was used to extract genomic DNA from the blood cell samples. Libraries were prepared through the immunoSEQ multiplex PCR assay. The multiplex PCR relied on a mix of 60 forward primers for TCR Vbeta segments and 13 reverse primers for TCR Jbeta segments. A multiplex PCR assay on genomic DNA amplified the CDR3 region of rearranged TCR beta genes. Amplified TCR beta libraries were sequenced as 87-base-pair reads on the Illumina HiSeq System. On the authors' methods: Across the 500 to 750 repertoires, a later analysis counted 75 million to 90 million unique TCR beta chains, some 11 million of which were shared by at least two donors. A nearest-neighbor algorithm error-corrected the raw reads and collapsed the reads into unique sequences, merging closely related sequences to remove PCR and sequencing errors. V, D and J gene segments were assigned by aligning CDR3 sequences to IMGT reference sequences. For a sequence to be retained, a match of at least six nucleotides was required to both a V gene segment and a J gene segment. A rearrangement counted as productive if the CDR3 had no stop codons and remained in frame with V and J, and every other rearrangement counted as non-productive. CDR3 was defined according to IMGT convention as the region running from the second conserved V-encoded cysteine to the conserved J-encoded phenylalanine. Sequences without an unambiguous match to a single V gene segment were excluded from the earlier analysis of a few hundred of the donors. In an earlier analysis of 450 to 750 of the donors, a V segment was called functional when productive rearrangements were above 56.7%, and segregating when the standard deviation between donors exceeded 5%. A statistical classification framework was built for diagnosing cytomegalovirus status from the catalog of TCR beta chain sequences. In a later analysis, TCR nucleotide sequences were compared against IMGT/GENE-DB human TR gene sequences so that V and J genes could be assigned. In a later analysis, CDR3 sequences and most-parsimonious VDJ recombination scenarios were assigned using the TCRdist pipeline. A later analysis defined each TCR beta chain by its CDR3 amino acid sequence plus V-gene family, and excluded reads lacking a unique V-gene family. As a way to deal with suspected cross-contamination and a sequencing artifact, a later analysis dropped hundreds of nucleotide sequences that were highly shared and had low generation probability. A later analysis calculated a clonal expansion index for each public chain from normalized within-repertoire ranks of inferred template counts. A later analysis computed generation probabilities with a VDJ recombination model fitted to out-of-frame rearrangements, and checked the results against IGoR. In a later analysis, TCR-TCR, TCR-HLA and TCR-CMV co-occurrence was scored with hypergeometric tests, and a repertoire-size bias correction was applied to TCR pairs. To estimate false discovery rates, a later analysis permuted the HLA or CMV assignments 20 times. In a later analysis, co-occurring TCRs were grouped using DBSCAN, with TCRdist sequence similarity added in when clustering inside HLA-allele-positive subsets. For co-occurrence clustering, repertoires with fewer than 30,000 or more than 120,000 public chains were excluded, along with roughly 5 repertoires with anomalous nucleotide sharing. What TCRdb holds here is the immuneACCESS table cut down to in-frame rearrangements. Part of the clones is not present; checked against another copy, under half of the missing clones reflect an unresolved V gene, and the others are unexplained. The DNA was the basis for D and trimming; V, J and clone size are from that table. For this sample there are around 200,000 clones; around 86% appear just once. Jointly, the top ten make up roughly a tenth of the sample.

On this clone itself: Its antigen target is currently unknown. No quality values exist for individual bases; no much larger clone is one base distant.

V lost 5 bases and J lost 7 bases; the stretch between them is 14 bases long. CDR1 and CDR2 (SGHTA, FQGTGA) derive from the germline V gene. The CDR3 goes from the cysteine to the phenylalanine over 14 residues. Just CDR3 DNA is preserved here, 42 bases in frame from base 1. The sequencing input was PBMCs. The chain joins TRBV7-3 to TRBJ2-2; a tentative D match to TRBD1 spans 6 bases. This receptor was taken from a woman in her forties or fifties in good health and CMV-seropositive. The DNA reads TGTGCCAGCAGCAAACAGGGTTCGGGCGGGGAGCTGTTTTTT. It translates as CASSKQGSGGELFF.